The T cell receptor beta chain described here comes from a study of shared clonotypes between healthy human individuals (dated by TCRdb to the early 2020s). Study-wide context: The cohort included three men and a couple of women between 18 and 49 years of age. For each donor, CD4 naive and CD4 memory were each run on three plates, CD8 naive on two plates, and CD8 memory on one plate. To estimate repertoire size and how much clonotype sharing occurs between individuals, the study deeply sequenced the blood TCR repertoires of roughly 5 healthy adults. Libraries were prepared and TCR repertoires were sequenced by different laboratories using diverse techniques, in order to increase sequencing depth and limit assay-specific biases. Per donor, leukapheresis produced somewhere between about 0.8 and 9.5 billion PBMCs.

The germline V gene (reference sequence) sets CDR1 to SGHNT and CDR2 to YYREEE. V trim: 2 bases; J trim: 2 bases; unmatched bases: 3. Reading from cysteine to phenylalanine, the CDR3 counts 15 amino acids. The only DNA kept is the CDR3, 45 bases in frame from the first base. Paper-wide results and their limitations: Pairwise subsampling led to the expectation that sequencing depth would affect the degree of clonotype sharing among donors. Sampling was restricted to blood, and TCR repertoires in tissues likely differ from the TCR repertoires found in blood. Larger estimated clonotype richness was generally found for naive subsets than for memory subsets. Because the study included only a small number of donors, the genetic and exposure-history diversity represented was limited. Incomplete sequencing was indicated by rarefaction of sorted-subset datasets, despite the large sequencing depth. About 5% of naive CD4, around 3.6% of naive CD8, roughly 2.4% of memory CD4, and 0.4% of memory CD8 clonotypes were shared across a few donors. Clonotypes shared by all four sorted-subset donors showed higher generation probabilities than non-shared clonotypes.

TCR CDR3 regions were amplified from genomic DNA by multiplex PCR using the deep immunoSEQ assay. For each cell subset, the extracted genomic DNA was distributed evenly across all wells of several immunoSEQ 96-well plates, and each plate served as one replicate. For sorted subsets, about 200 ng genomic DNA, equal to 30,000 or so T cell genomes, was loaded into each replicate PCR. Purified libraries were measured with a Qubit 3.0 fluorometer, size-checked on a Bioanalyzer 2100, and measured again with the KAPA Library Quantification kit. Every immunoSEQ 96-well plate was sequenced on a dedicated single-read 150-cycle Illumina NextSeq 550 flow cell. In the source study's methods: Because the immunoSEQ output included only junctional sequences and no quality scores, the filtering could not be the same as the filtering used for full-length reads. To assign V/J genes and CDR3, sequences were annotated against IMGT germline references using PyIR, a Python wrapper for IgBLAST v1.9. Reads were filtered out if the reads had weak V/J assignments (E-value above 1e-6), no CDR3, stop codons, out-of-frame junctions, or ambiguous translated residues. V3J clonotypes were defined as sequences sharing an identical inferred V gene, J gene, and CDR3 amino acid sequence. The percentage overlap between two repertoires was calculated by dividing the number of shared unique clonotypes by the size of the smaller repertoire. RTK rarefaction, the Chao1 estimator, and Recon v2.1 estimates of unobserved clonotypes were used to assess repertoire richness. For all TCRbeta clonotypes obtained by the gDNA method from four donors, generation probabilities were computed with OLGA. This is the immuneACCESS table as TCRdb keeps it, with only in-frame sequences that have V and J called. A part of the clones is gone; compared with another copy, unresolved V genes explain less than half, and the rest is unexplained. The D gene and trimming were derived from the DNA, and the V and J assignments and clone size from that table. Recorded for this sample are roughly 640,000 clones; approximately 79% of them occurred a single time. The ten biggest clones cover less than 2% of the sample.

In regard to this clone: The specificity of this receptor is unknown. No qualities accompany the bases; no much larger clone lies one base away.

Donors were healthy HIV-negative adults with no recently reported acute infections or vaccinations. Every donor was a Caucasian adult residing in Nashville, Tennessee, USA. CD4+ T cells were enriched by magnetic negative selection, after which naive cells were positively selected on CD45RA and the negative fraction was taken as the memory subset. Blood was collected by leukapheresis, and PBMCs were isolated by Ficoll-Histopaque density gradient centrifugation and then cryopreserved in liquid nitrogen vapor phase. Purity and quantity of every magnetically sorted T cell population were checked by analytical flow cytometry. Genomic DNA was isolated from each sorted fraction and quantified by UV absorbance on a Nanodrop 2000c.

Material for sequencing was memory CD4+ T cells sorted from blood. The sample's cell subset or site label, in plain terms: CD45RA-negative fraction. Recombination joined TRBV5-4 with TRBJ2-2, and 7 junction bases match TRBD2. This clonotype originated in a woman in her 30s in good health. CDR3 loop: CASSFGAGNTGELFF. The DNA is as follows: TGTGCCAGCAGCTTTGGAGCGGGAAACACCGGGGAGCTGTTTTTT.